This T cell receptor beta chain was found in a study of blood T cell repertoires in COVID-19. Study-level information: The United States, Italy and Spain provided the acute and convalescent COVID-19 samples. The analysed material was cDNA or gDNA that came from T cells, B-cell-depleted T cells, or PBMCs.

In the original analysis: It was from reference gene primer amplification that nucleated cell counts were estimated. The protocol was immunoSEQ multiplex PCR, while the TCRdb copy is restricted to in-frame clones and leaves out a portion. V and J calls plus clone size are reproduced from that table; the DNA served to infer D and trimming. The sample holds 200,000 to 300,000 clones; about 82% are singletons and the top ten take 9% to 15%. CDR3 size: 13 residues. Germline CDR1 MGHRA, CDR2 YSYEKL. V trimming: 9 bases; J trimming: 3 bases; junction bases outside the gene matches: 5. Sequenced input: peripheral blood. The TCR sequence derives from an older man with acute or convalescent COVID-19. The chain is built from TRBV4-1 and TRBJ1-5; 7 bases are shared with TRBD1. The CDR3: CASSTGVNQPQHF. CDR3 DNA: TGCGCCAGTTCCACAGGGGTCAATCAGCCCCAGCATTTT.